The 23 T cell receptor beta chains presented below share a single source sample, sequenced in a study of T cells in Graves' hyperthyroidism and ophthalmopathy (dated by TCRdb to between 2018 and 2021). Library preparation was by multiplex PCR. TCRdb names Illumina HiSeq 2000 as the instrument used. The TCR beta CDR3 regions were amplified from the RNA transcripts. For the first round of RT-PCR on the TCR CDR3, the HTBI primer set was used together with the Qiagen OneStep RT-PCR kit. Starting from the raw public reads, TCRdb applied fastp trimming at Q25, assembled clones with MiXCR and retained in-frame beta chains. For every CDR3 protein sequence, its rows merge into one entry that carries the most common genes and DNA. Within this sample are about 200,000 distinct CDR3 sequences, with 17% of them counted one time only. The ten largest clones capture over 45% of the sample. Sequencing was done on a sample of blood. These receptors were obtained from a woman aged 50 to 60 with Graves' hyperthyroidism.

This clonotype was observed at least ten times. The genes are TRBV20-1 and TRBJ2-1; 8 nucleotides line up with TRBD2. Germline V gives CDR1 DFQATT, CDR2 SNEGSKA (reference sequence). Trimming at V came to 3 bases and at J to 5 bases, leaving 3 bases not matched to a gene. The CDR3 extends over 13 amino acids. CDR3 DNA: TGCAGTGCTAGTCGGGAGGGCCACAATGAGCAGTTCTTC. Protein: CSASREGHNEQFF.

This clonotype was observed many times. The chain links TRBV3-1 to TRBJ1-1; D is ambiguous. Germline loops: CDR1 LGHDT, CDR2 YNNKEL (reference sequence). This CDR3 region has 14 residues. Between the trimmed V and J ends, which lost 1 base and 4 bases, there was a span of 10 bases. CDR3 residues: CASSQGPTGTEAFF. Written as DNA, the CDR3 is TGTGCCAGCAGCCAAGGCCCCACGGGCACTGAAGCTTTCTTT.

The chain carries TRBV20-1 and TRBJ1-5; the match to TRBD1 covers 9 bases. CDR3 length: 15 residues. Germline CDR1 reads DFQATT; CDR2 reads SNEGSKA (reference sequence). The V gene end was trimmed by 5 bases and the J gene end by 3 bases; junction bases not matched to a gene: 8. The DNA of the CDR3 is TGCAGTGCTCCTCCGGGACAGGGTATCAATCAGCCCCAGCATTTT. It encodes CSAPPGQGINQPQHF.

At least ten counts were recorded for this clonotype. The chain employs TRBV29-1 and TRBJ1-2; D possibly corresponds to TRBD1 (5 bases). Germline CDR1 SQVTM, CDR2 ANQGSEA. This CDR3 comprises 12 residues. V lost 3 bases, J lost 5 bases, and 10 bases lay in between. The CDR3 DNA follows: TGCAGCGTTGAGCTGGGGGGATATGGCTACACCTTC. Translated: CSVELGGYGYTF.

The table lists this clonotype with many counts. CDR3 nucleotides: TGTGCCAGCAGCGGGGGATACTCCTACGAGCAGTACTTC. It is translated as CASSGGYSYEQYF. The V call is TRBV7-9, the J call TRBJ2-7; perhaps D is TRBD1 or TRBD2 (5 bases each). The CDR3 totals 13 residues. The V end lost 5 bases, the J end lost 0 bases, and 8 bases lay between the germline ends. Per the germline V gene, CDR1 is SEHNR and CDR2 is FQNEAQ (reference sequence).

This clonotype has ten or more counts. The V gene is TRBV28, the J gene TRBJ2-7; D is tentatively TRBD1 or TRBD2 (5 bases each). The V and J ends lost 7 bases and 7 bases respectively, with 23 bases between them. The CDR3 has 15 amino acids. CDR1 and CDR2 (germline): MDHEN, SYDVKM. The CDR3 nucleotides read TGTGCCAGCACCTCCGGGGCCCACCCTCCCCGGGAGCAGTACTTC. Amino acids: CASTSGAHPPREQYF.

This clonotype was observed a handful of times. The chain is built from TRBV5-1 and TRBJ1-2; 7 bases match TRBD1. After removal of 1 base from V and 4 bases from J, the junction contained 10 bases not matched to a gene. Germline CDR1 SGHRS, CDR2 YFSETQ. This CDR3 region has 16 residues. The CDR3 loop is CASSLNLGTALYGYTF. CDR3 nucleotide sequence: TGCGCCAGCAGCTTGAATCTTGGGACAGCCCTCTATGGCTACACCTTC.

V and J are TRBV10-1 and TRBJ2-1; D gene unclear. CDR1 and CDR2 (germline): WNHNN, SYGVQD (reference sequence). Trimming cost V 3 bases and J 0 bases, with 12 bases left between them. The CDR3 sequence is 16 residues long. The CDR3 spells CASSDPGQASYNEQFF. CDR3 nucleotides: TGCGCCAGCAGTGACCCCGGGCAGGCCTCCTACAATGAGCAGTTCTTC.

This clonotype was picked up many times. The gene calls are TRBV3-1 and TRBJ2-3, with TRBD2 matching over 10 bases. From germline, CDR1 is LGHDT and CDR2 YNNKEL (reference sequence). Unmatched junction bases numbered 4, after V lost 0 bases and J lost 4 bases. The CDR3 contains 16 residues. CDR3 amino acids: CASSQDPLAGADTQYF. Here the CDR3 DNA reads TGTGCCAGCAGCCAAGATCCCCTAGCGGGAGCAGATACGCAGTATTTT.

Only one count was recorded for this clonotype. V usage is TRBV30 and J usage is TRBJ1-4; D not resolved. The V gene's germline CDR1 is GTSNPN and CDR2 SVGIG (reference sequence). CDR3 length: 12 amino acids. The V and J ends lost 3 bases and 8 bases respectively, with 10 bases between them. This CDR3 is CAWRRTEEKLFF. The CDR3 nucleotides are TGTGCCTGGAGACGAACAGAGGAAAAACTGTTTTTT.

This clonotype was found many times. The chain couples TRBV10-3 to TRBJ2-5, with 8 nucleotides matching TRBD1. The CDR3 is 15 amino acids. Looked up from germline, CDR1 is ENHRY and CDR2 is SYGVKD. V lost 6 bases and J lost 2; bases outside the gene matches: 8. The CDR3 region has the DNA TGTGCCATCAGACCGGGACAGGAGATACAAGAGACCCAGTACTTC. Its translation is CAIRPGQEIQETQYF.

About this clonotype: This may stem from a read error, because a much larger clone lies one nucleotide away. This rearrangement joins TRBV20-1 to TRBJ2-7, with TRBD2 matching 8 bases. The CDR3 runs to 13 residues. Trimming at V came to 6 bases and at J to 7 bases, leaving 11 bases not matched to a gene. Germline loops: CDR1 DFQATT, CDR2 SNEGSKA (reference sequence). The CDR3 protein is CSALPVTSGEQYF. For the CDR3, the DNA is TGCAGTGCCCTCCCTGTAACTAGCGGTGAGCAGTACTTC.

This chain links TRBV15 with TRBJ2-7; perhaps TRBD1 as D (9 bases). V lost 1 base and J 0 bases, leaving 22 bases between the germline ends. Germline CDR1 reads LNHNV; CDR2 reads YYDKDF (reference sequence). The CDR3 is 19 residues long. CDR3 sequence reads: CATSRAQGARSGISYEQYF. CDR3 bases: TGTGCCACCAGCAGAGCACAGGGGGCGCGTAGCGGGATCTCCTACGAGCAGTACTTC.

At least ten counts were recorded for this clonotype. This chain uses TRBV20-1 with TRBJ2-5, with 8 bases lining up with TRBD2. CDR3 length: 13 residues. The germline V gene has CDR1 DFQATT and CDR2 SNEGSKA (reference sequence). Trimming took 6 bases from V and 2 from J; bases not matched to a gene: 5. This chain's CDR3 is CSAPTSGQETQYF. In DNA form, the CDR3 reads TGCAGTGCCCCTACTAGCGGACAAGAGACCCAGTACTTC.

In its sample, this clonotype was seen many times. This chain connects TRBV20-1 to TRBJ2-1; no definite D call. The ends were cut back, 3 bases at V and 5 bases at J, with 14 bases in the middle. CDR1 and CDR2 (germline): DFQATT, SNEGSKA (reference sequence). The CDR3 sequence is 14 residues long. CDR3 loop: CSARRGAANNEQFF. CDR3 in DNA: TGCAGTGCTAGGCGCGGTGCCGCGAACAATGAGCAGTTCTTC.

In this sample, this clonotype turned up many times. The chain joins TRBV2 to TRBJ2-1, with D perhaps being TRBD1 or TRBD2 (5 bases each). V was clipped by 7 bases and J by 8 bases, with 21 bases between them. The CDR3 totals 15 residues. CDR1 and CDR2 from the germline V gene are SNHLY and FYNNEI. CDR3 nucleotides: TGTGCCAGCAACCGAGGGGCGCGGACCTCGGATGAGCAGTTCTTC. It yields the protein CASNRGARTSDEQFF. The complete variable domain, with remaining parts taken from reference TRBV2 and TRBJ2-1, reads EPEVTQTPSHQVTQMGQEVILRCVPISNHLYFYWYRQILGQKVEFLVSFYNNEISEKSEIFDDQFSVERPDGSNFTLKIRSTKLEDSAMYFCASNRGARTSDEQFFGPGTRLTVL.

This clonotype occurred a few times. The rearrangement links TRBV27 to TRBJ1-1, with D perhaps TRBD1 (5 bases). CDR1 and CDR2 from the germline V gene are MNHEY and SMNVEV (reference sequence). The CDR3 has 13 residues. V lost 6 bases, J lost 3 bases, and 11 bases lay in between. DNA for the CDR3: TGTGCCAGCAGACCCAGGGTTTACACTGAAGCTTTCTTT. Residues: CASRPRVYTEAFF.

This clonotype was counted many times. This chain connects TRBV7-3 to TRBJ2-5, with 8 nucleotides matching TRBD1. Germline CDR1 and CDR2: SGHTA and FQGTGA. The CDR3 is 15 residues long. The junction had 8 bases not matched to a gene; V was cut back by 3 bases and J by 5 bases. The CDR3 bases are TGTGCCAGCAGCTTCGACAGGGGACCTCGGGAGACCCAGTACTTC. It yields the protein CASSFDRGPRETQYF.

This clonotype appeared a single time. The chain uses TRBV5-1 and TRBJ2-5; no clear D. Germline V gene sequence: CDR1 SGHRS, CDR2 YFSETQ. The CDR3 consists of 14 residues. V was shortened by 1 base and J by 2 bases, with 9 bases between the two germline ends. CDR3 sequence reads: CASSLYGVQETQYF. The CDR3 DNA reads TGCGCCAGCAGCTTGTATGGGGTACAAGAGACCCAGTACTTC.

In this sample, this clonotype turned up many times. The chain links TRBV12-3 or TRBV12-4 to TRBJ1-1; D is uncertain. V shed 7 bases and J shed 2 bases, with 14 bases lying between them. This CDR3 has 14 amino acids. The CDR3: CASIRRIYNTEAFF. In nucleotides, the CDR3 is TGTGCCAGCATTCGTAGAATTTATAACACTGAAGCTTTCTTT.

The CDR3 DNA follows: TGTGCCTGGAGAGCGACTAGCGGGAGACCCCACAATGAGCAGTTCTTC. It translates to CAWRATSGRPHNEQFF. V gene TRBV30 combines with J gene TRBJ2-1, with TRBD2 matching over 12 bases. Trimming took 3 bases from V and 5 from J; bases not matched to a gene: 8. Germline V gene lookup returns CDR1 GTSNPN and CDR2 SVGIG (reference sequence). The CDR3 is 16 amino acids.

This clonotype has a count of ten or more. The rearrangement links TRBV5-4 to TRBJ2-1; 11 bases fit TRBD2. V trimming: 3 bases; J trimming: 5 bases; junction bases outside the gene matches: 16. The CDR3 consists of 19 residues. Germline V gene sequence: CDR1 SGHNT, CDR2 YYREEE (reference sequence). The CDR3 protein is CASSSATSGRWGANNEQFF. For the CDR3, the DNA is TGTGCCAGCAGCTCGGCAACTAGCGGGAGATGGGGGGCCAACAATGAGCAGTTCTTC.

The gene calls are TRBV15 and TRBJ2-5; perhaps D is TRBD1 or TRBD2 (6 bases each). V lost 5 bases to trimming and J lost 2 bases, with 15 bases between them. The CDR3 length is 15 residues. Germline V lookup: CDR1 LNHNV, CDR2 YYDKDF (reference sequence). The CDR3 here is CATSGIRGTQETQYF. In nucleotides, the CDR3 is TGTGCCACCAGCGGCATCCGGGGGACACAAGAGACCCAGTACTTC.